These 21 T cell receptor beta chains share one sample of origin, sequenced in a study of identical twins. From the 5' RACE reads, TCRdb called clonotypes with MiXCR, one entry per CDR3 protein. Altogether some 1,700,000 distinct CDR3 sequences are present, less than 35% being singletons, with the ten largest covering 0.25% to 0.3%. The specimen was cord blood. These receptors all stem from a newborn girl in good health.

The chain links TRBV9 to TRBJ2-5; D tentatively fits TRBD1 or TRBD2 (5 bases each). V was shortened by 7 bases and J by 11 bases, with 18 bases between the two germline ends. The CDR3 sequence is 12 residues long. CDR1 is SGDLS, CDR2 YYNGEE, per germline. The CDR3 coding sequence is TGTGCCAGCGGGGGATACGACAATGAGCAGTACTTC. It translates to CASGGYDNEQYF. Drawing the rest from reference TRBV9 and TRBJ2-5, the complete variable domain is DSGVTQTPKHLITATGQRVTLRCSPRSGDLSVYWYQQSLDQGLQFLIQYYNGEERAKGNILERFSAQQFPDLHSELNLSSLELGDSALYFCASGGYDNEQYFGPGTRLLVL.

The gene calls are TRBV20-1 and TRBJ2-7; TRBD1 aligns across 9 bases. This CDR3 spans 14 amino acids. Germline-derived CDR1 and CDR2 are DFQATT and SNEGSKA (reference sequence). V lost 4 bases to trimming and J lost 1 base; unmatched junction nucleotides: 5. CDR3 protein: CSATPGQGSYEQYF. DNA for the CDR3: TGCAGTGCTACCCCGGGACAGGGTTCCTACGAGCAGTACTTC.

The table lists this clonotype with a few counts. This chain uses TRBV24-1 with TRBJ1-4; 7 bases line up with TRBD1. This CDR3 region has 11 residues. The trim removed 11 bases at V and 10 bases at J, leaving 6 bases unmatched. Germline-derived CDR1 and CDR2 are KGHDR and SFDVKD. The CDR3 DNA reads TGTGCCATCAAAGGGGGCAGAAAACTGTTTTTT. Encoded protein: CAIKGGRKLFF.

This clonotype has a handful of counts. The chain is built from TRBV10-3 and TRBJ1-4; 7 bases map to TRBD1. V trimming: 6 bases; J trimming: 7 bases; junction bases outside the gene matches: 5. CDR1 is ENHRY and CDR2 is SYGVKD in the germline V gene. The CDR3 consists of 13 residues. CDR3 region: CAIRGDSFEKLFF. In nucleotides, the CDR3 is TGTGCCATCAGGGGGGACAGTTTTGAAAAACTGTTTTTT.

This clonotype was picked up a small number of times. The CDR3 reads CASRLVLRWAQETQYF. The CDR3 nucleotides read TGTGCCAGCAGGTTGGTCCTCCGGTGGGCCCAAGAGACCCAGTACTTC. V is TRBV2 and J is TRBJ2-5; D is unresolved. The V end was cut by 6 bases, the J end by 1 base, with 18 bases between. The CDR3 is 16 residues long. Germline V gene sequence: CDR1 SNHLY, CDR2 FYNNEI.

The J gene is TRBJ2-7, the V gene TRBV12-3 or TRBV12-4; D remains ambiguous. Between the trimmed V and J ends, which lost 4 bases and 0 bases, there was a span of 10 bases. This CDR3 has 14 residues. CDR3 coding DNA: TGTGCCAGCAGTTCCCTTTTGGACTCCTACGAGCAGTACTTC. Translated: CASSSLLDSYEQYF.

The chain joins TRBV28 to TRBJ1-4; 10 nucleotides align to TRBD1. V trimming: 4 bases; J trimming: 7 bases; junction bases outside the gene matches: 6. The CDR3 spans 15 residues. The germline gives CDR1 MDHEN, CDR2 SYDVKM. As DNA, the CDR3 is TGTGCCAGCAGTTCTGCGGGACAGGGGAGTGAAAAACTGTTTTTT. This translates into CASSSAGQGSEKLFF. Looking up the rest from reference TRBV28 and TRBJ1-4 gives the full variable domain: DVKVTQSSRYLVKRTGEKVFLECVQDMDHENMFWYRQDPGLGLRLIYFSYDVKMKEKGDIPEGYSVSREKKERFSLILESASTNQTSMYLCASSSAGQGSEKLFFGSGTQLSVL.

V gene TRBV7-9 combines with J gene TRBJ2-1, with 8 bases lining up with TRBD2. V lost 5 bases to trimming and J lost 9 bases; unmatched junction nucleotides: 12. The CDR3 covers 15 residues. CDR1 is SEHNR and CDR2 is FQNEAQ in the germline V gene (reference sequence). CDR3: CASSPWTSLTVEQFF. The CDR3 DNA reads TGTGCCAGCAGCCCATGGACTAGCTTGACCGTTGAGCAGTTCTTC.

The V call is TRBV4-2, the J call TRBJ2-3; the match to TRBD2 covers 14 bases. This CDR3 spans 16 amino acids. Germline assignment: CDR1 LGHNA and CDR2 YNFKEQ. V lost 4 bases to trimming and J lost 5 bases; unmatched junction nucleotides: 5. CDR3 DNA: TGTGCCAGCAGCCGGTCGACTAGCGGGGGGGGAGATACGCAGTATTTT. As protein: CASSRSTSGGGDTQYF.

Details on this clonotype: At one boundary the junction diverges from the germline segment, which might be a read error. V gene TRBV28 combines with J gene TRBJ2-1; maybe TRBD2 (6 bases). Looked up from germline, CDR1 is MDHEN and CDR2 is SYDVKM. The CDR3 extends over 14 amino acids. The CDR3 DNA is TGTGCCAGCAGTTCGGCTAGCGCCTACAATGGGCAGTTCTTC. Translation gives CASSSASAYNGQFF.

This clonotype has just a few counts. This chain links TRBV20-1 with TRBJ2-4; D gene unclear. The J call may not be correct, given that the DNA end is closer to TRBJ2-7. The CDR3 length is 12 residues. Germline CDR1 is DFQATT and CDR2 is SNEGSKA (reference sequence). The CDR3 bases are TGCAGTGCTAGAAAGGCGTCCTACGAGCAGTACTTC. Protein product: CSARKASYEQYF.

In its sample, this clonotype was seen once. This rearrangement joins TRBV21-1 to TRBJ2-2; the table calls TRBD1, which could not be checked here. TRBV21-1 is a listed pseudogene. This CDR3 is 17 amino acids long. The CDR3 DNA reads TGTGCCAGCAAGGCGGGCCCACAGGGGGTGAACACCGGGGAGCTGTTTTTT. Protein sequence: CASKAGPQGVNTGELFF.

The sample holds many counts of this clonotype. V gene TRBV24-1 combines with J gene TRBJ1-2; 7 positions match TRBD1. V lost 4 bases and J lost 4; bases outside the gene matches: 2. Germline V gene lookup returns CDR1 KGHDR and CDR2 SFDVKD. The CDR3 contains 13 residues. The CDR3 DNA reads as TGTGCCACCAGTGACGGGACAGCCTATGGCTACACCTTC. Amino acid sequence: CATSDGTAYGYTF.

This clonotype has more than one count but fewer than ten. CDR3: CATSQSPRSVGQRQFF. The CDR3 nucleotides read TGTGCCACCAGCCAGAGCCCCCGATCAGTAGGGCAACGGCAGTTCTTC. The rearrangement uses TRBV24-1 and TRBJ2-1, with no clear D. V was shortened by 7 bases and J by 12 bases, with 27 bases between the two germline ends. Germline values: CDR1 KGHDR, CDR2 SFDVKD. The CDR3 loop spans 16 amino acids.

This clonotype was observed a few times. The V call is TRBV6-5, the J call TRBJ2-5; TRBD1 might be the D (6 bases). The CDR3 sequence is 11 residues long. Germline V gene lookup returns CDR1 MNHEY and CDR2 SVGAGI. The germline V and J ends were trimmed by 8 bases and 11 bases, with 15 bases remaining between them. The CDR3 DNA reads TGTGCCAGCGGCCAGAATAGGGGGCAGTACTTC. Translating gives CASGQNRGQYF.

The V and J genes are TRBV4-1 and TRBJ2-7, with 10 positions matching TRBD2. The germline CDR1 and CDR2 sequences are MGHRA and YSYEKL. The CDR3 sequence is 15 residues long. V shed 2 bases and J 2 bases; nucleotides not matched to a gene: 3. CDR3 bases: TGCGCCAGCAGCCAAATAGCGGGAGGTACCTACGAGCAGTACTTC. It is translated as CASSQIAGGTYEQYF.

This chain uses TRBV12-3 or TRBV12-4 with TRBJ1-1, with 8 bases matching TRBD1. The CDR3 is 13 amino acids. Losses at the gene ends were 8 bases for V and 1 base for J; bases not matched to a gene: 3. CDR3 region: CASDRGQNTEAFF. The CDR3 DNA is TGTGCCAGCGACAGGGGCCAGAACACTGAAGCTTTCTTT.

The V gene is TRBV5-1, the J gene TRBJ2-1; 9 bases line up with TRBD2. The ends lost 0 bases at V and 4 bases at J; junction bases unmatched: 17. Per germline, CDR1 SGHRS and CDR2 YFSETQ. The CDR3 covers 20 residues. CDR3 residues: CASSLAVASGAVFIYNEQFF. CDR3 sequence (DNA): TGCGCCAGCAGCTTGGCCGTGGCTAGCGGGGCCGTATTTATATACAATGAGCAGTTCTTC.

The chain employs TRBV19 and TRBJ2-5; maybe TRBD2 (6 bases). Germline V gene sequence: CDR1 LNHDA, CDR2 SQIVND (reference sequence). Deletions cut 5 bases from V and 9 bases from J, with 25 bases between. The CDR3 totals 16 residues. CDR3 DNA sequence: TGTGCCAGTAGTTTCGGGCGGGGCGCCCCTCGTATGGCCCAGTACTTC. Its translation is CASSFGRGAPRMAQYF.

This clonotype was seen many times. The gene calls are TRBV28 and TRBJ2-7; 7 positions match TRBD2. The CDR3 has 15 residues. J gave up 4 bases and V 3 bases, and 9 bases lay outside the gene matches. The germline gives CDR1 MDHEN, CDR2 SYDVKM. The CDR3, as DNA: TGTGCCAGCAGTTTCGCCGGGACGGGGGGATACGAGCAGTACTTC. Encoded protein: CASSFAGTGGYEQYF.

The CDR3 sequence: CASAMGATTADTQYF. CDR3 nucleotides: TGTGCTAGTGCCATGGGCGCTACCACTGCCGATACGCAGTATTTT. The V and J genes are TRBV12-5 and TRBJ2-3; no clear D. CDR1 and CDR2 from the germline V gene are LGHNT and FRNRAP. The CDR3 consists of 15 residues. Trimming pared 7 bases from V and 6 bases from J, leaving 20 bases between.